These T cell receptor beta chains were read from a single sample in a study of T cell responses to AZD1222 COVID-19 vaccine. Clones were read by immunoSEQ multiplex PCR, and TCRdb kept only the in-frame ones, dropping some. Here the sample spans 77,000 or so clones, more than 85% being singletons. The sample consisted of peripheral blood, taken 28 days after the second AZD1222 dose. These receptor sequences come from an adult who received the AZD1222 COVID-19 vaccine. The CDR3 runs from the conserved cysteine through the conserved F or W. A D gene is named only where the DNA matches it firmly. Clone size appears in some rows only: once, few, many, or a class for an expanded clone.

TRBJ2-3 . TRBV19 . TGTGCCAGTAATCGGTTGGCAGGGGAAGGAGATACGCAGTATTTT CASNRLAGEGDTQYF
TRBJ2-3 . TRBV28 . TGTGCCAGCAGTTCCTCGGACAGTACTAGCACAGATACGCAGTATTTT CASSSSDSTSTDTQYF
TRBJ2-7 TRBD2 TRBV2 few TGTGCCAGCAGCTCTATTTGGCGGGAGGGCCCGAGCAACGAGCAGTACTTC CASSSIWREGPSNEQYF
TRBJ1-5 . TRBV28 few TGTGCCAGCGCCTCAGGGGACCAGCCCCAGCATTTT CASASGDQPQHF
TRBJ2-7 . TRBV3-1/TRBV3-2 once TGTGCCAGCAGCCAAACTATAGCAGGCGAGCAGTACTTC CASSQTIAGEQYF
TRBJ2-7 TRBD1 TRBV5-4 . TGTGCCAGCAGCTCTAGGACAGGGATAGTTTCCGAGCAGTACTTC CASSSRTGIVSEQYF
TRBJ1-1 TRBD1 TRBV5-1 . TGCGCCAGCAGCATCCGGACAGGGGGCTTGAACACTGAAGCTTTCTTT CASSIRTGGLNTEAFF
TRBJ1-4 TRBD1 TRBV2 . TGTGCCAGCAGTGAAAAGGCAGGGGGCCTCGAAAAACTGTTTTTT CASSEKAGGLEKLFF
TRBJ1-3 . TRBV4-1 . TGCGCCAGCAGCCAAGTGAAGGGACTTGAAGGAAACACCATATATTTT CASSQVKGLEGNTIYF
TRBJ2-5 TRBD2 TRBV3-1/TRBV3-2 . TGTGCCAGCAGACACCCTAGCGGGACACGCCCTGAGACCCAGTACTTC CASRHPSGTRPETQYF
TRBJ2-5 . TRBV4-2 . TGTGCCAGCAGCCAAGATCCCACAGCGCGTGGGGAGACCCAGTACTTC CASSQDPTARGETQYF